One and the same sample provided the 20 T cell receptor beta chains below, sequenced in a study of OX40 agonist ivuxolimab in advanced cancers. TCRdb's table, derived via immunoSEQ multiplex PCR, lists solely in-frame clones and lacks some. The sample includes approximately 120,000 clones, 85% to 95% of them seen just once. This specimen consisted of CD4+ or CD8+ T cells sorted from blood, obtained in a trial of the OX40 agonist ivuxolimab. Receptor source: an adult with an advanced solid tumor such as melanoma, head and neck, liver or kidney cancer.

The V gene is TRBV10-3, the J gene TRBJ2-4; 7 bases are a match to TRBD2. Germline V gene sequence: CDR1 ENHRY, CDR2 SYGVKD. Losses at the gene ends were 4 bases for V and 6 bases for J; bases not matched to a gene: 6. The CDR3 length is 14 residues. The CDR3 DNA is TGTGCCATCAGTGCGGCGGGCGGGAGAAACATTCAGTACTTC. This gives the protein CAISAAGGRNIQYF.

V is TRBV27 and J is TRBJ1-4, with 8 bases matching TRBD1. Germline loops: CDR1 MNHEY, CDR2 SMNVEV (reference sequence). This CDR3 is 15 amino acids long. Trimming removed 3 bases from V and 8 bases from J; junction bases left unmatched: 8. The CDR3 nucleotides read TGTGCCAGCAGTTTGTCGACAGGGGATGGGGAAAAACTGTTTTTT. Translating gives CASSLSTGDGEKLFF.

J is TRBJ2-5 and V is TRBV6-6; no firm D call. CDR1 MNHNY and CDR2 SVGAGI come from the germline V gene (reference sequence). The V gene lost 7 bases and the J gene lost 5 bases, with 14 bases spanning the gap. This CDR3 is 13 amino acids long. The DNA of the CDR3 is TGTGCCAGCACAGTTGATGGTTTGGAGACCCAGTACTTC. This codes for CASTVDGLETQYF.

In its sample, this clone was seen a few times. This chain uses TRBV19 with TRBJ2-1; 11 bases line up with TRBD1. The CDR3 is made up of 13 amino acids. Germline CDR1 reads LNHDA; CDR2 reads SQIVND (reference sequence). Trimming cost V 6 bases and J 9 bases; bases outside gene matches: 4. The CDR3 DNA reads as TGTGCCAGTAGAGGACAGGGGGCGGTTGAGCAGTTCTTC. Amino acid sequence: CASRGQGAVEQFF.

As to this clone: At the DNA level, this CDR3 is encoded by other sequences in the same sample as well. The chain links TRBV7-2 to TRBJ2-7, with D perhaps matching TRBD2 (6 bases). Trimming stripped 1 base from V and 0 bases from J, with 7 bases between. This CDR3 comprises 14 residues. Germline V gene data show CDR1 as SGHTA and CDR2 as FQGNSA. CDR3 sequence reads: CASSLDGSSYEQYF. The CDR3 DNA is TGTGCCAGCAGCTTAGACGGGAGCTCCTACGAGCAGTACTTC.

The chain couples TRBV7-9 to TRBJ1-3, with D unresolved. The V end was cut by 1 base, the J end by 0 bases, with 1 base between. The CDR3 runs to 13 residues. CDR1 and CDR2 from the germline V gene are SEHNR and FQNEAQ (reference sequence). The CDR3 bases are TGTGCCAGCAGCTTAGTCTCTGGAAACACCATATATTTT. This sequence encodes CASSLVSGNTIYF.

This clone was seen more than once but under ten times. V gene TRBV18 combines with J gene TRBJ1-1; no firm D call. The V and J ends lost 4 bases and 5 bases respectively, with 8 bases between them. CDR1 and CDR2 from the germline V gene are KGHSH and LQKENI. CDR3 length equals 12 residues. The CDR3 sequence: CASSLPQTEAFF. The CDR3 DNA reads TGTGCCAGCTCACTTCCGCAAACTGAAGCTTTCTTT.

The chain carries TRBV7-9 and TRBJ2-7; the D is unclear. Trimming took 1 base from V and 4 from J, leaving 17 bases between them. Per germline, CDR1 SEHNR and CDR2 FQNEAQ (reference sequence). The CDR3 covers 16 residues. The CDR3: CASSLGAPVVAYEQYF. The CDR3 DNA is TGTGCCAGCAGCTTAGGGGCCCCCGTCGTGGCATACGAGCAGTACTTC.

This chain connects TRBV4-3 to TRBJ2-3; 8 bases are a match to TRBD2. The CDR3 runs to 19 residues. V trimming: 3 bases; J trimming: 1 base; junction bases outside the gene matches: 15. Germline CDR1 LGHNA, CDR2 YSLEER. The CDR3 loop reads CASSQAFAGGLSRTDTQYF. CDR3 nucleotide sequence: TGCGCCAGCAGCCAGGCCTTCGCGGGAGGTTTGTCCCGCACAGATACGCAGTATTTT.

J is TRBJ2-1 and V is TRBV4-1, with TRBD2 matching over 7 bases. The CDR3 extends over 17 amino acids. Germline-derived CDR1 and CDR2 are MGHRA and YSYEKL. V lost 2 bases, J lost 3 bases, and 10 bases stayed unmatched. The CDR3 loop reads CASSQRGLAGDYNEQFF. The DNA of the CDR3 is TGCGCCAGCAGCCAAAGAGGGCTGGCGGGAGACTACAATGAGCAGTTCTTC.

Only one count was recorded for this clone. The J gene is TRBJ2-7, the V gene TRBV28; TRBD2 matches 7 bases. Germline-derived CDR1 and CDR2 are MDHEN and SYDVKM. V was clipped by 5 bases and J by 1 base; unmatched bases: 8. This CDR3 region has 15 residues. The CDR3 spells CASSAETSSSYEQYF. In nucleotides, the CDR3 is TGTGCCAGCAGTGCGGAGACTAGCAGTTCCTACGAGCAGTACTTC.

This chain links TRBV6-5 with TRBJ2-1; no clear D. Germline loops: CDR1 MNHEY, CDR2 SVGAGI. This CDR3 is 15 amino acids long. The ends were cut back, 6 bases at V and 4 bases at J, with 16 bases in the middle. The CDR3 DNA reads TGTGCCAGCAGAAACTCGGGTACACTATACAATGAGCAGTTCTTC. Residues: CASRNSGTLYNEQFF.

The chain joins TRBV5-4 to TRBJ1-3, with 7 nucleotides matching TRBD1. This CDR3 is built from 15 residues. V shed 0 bases and J 3 bases; nucleotides not matched to a gene: 3. Germline loops: CDR1 SGHNT, CDR2 YYREEE (reference sequence). The CDR3 reads CASSLGGGSGNTIYF. The CDR3 nucleotides read TGTGCCAGCAGCTTGGGAGGGGGCAGTGGAAACACCATATATTTT.

The rearrangement links TRBV28 to TRBJ1-1; 10 bases align to TRBD1. CDR1 MDHEN and CDR2 SYDVKM come from the germline V gene. This CDR3 is 12 amino acids long. Losses at the gene ends were 4 bases for V and 11 bases for J; bases not matched to a gene: 4. The CDR3 is CASSSQDRGAFF. The CDR3 bases are TGTGCCAGCAGTTCTCAGGACAGGGGGGCTTTCTTT. Using reference TRBV28 and TRBJ1-1 for the parts outside the CDR3, the full variable domain is DVKVTQSSRYLVKRTGEKVFLECVQDMDHENMFWYRQDPGLGLRLIYFSYDVKMKEKGDIPEGYSVSREKKERFSLILESASTNQTSMYLCASSSQDRGAFFGQGTRLTVV.

The table lists this clone with a few counts. The V gene is TRBV5-1, the J gene TRBJ1-1; 7 bases are shared with TRBD1. Trimming took 1 base from V and 5 from J; bases not matched to a gene: 11. This CDR3 region has 16 residues. Germline CDR1 is SGHRS and CDR2 is YFSETQ. In DNA, the CDR3 is TGCGCCAGCAGCTTGACAGGGGAGGCCTTGAGTACTGAAGCTTTCTTT. Its translation is CASSLTGEALSTEAFF.

The CDR3 here is CASSSQTNNQPQHF. The CDR3 bases are TGTGCCAGCAGCTCCCAGACAAACAATCAGCCCCAGCATTTT. This chain joins TRBV7-2 and TRBJ1-5; no clear D gene. The germline CDR1 and CDR2 sequences are SGHTA and FQGNSA. The V gene lost 4 bases and the J gene lost 3 bases, with 10 bases spanning the gap. The CDR3 runs to 14 residues.

This clone was seen more than once but under ten times. The CDR3 nucleotides read TGTGCCAGCAGACTAGCGGGAGGGCACAATGAGCAGTTCTTC. It is translated as CASRLAGGHNEQFF. This chain connects TRBV6-5 to TRBJ2-1, with TRBD2 matching 13 bases. The CDR3 covers 14 residues. With 6 bases clipped from V and 5 bases from J, the junction kept 1 base outside the gene matches. The V gene's germline CDR1 is MNHEY and CDR2 SVGAGI.

V and J are TRBV11-3 and TRBJ2-2; 9 bases map to TRBD2. Per germline, CDR1 SGHNT and CDR2 YENEEA. This CDR3 has 18 amino acids. Losses at the gene ends were 1 base for V and 4 bases for J; bases not matched to a gene: 10. The CDR3 region has the DNA TGTGCCAGCAGCTTAGGACTGGGCGGGAGGGCTGGCACCGGGGAGCTGTTTTTT. Its protein product is CASSLGLGGRAGTGELFF.

The J gene is TRBJ1-1, the V gene TRBV7-3; the D is unclear. Looked up from germline, CDR1 is SGHTA and CDR2 is FQGTGA. Trimming pared 4 bases from V and 5 bases from J, leaving 8 bases between. The CDR3 length is 12 residues. CDR3 region: CASSSTNTEAFF. The CDR3 DNA sequence: TGTGCCAGCAGCTCAACCAATACTGAAGCTTTCTTT.

This clone has more than one count but fewer than ten. CDR3 coding DNA: TGTGCCACCCACGGAGCGGGACTCTCCTACGAGCAGTACTTC. Amino acid sequence: CATHGAGLSYEQYF. The chain employs TRBV18 and TRBJ2-7; 7 bases map to TRBD2. In germline, CDR1 is KGHSH, CDR2 LQKENI. CDR3 length: 14 amino acids. J lost 0 bases, V lost 10 bases, and 9 bases had no gene match.